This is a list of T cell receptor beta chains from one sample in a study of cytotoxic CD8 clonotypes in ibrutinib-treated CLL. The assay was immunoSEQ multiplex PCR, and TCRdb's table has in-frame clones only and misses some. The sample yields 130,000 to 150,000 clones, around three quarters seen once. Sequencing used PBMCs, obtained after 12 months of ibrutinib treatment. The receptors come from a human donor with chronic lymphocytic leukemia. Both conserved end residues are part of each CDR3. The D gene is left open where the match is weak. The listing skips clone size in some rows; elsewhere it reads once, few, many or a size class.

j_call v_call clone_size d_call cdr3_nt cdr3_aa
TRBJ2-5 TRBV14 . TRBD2 TGTGCCAGCAGGCTAGCGGCCCAAGAGACCCAGTACTTC CASRLAAQETQYF
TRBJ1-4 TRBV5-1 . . TGCGCCAGCAGCTTTGGTAGAGCAACTAATGAAAAACTGTTTTTT CASSFGRATNEKLFF
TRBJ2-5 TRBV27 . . TGTGCCAGCAGCAAAATACAGGTGGGCCAAGAGACCCAGTACTTC CASSKIQVGQETQYF
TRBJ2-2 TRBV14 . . TGTGCCAGCAGCCAACGGCAGGACACCGGGGAGCTGTTTTTT CASSQRQDTGELFF
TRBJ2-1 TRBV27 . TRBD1 TGTGCCAGCAGCCCTAGACAGGGGGCTTTCAATGAGCAGTTCTTC CASSPRQGAFNEQFF
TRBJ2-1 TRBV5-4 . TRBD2 TGTGCCAGCAGCTTAGGGACTAGCCAAATCGTTGAGCAGTTCTTC CASSLGTSQIVEQFF
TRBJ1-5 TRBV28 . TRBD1 TGTGCCAGCAAGAAAAAGTGGGACAGGGGTCCTCAGCCCCAGCATTTT CASKKKWDRGPQPQHF
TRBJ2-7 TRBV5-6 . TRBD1 TGTGCCAGCAGCGGAACAGGGGGCGCGTTTAGCGAGCAGTACTTC CASSGTGGAFSEQYF
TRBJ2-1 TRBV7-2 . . TGTGCCAGCGCCACCGACGCGAACAATGAGCAGTTCTTC CASATDANNEQFF
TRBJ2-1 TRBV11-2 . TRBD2 TGTGCCAGCAGCTCCTGGACTAGCGGGAGCCGCAATGAGCAGTTCTTC CASSSWTSGSRNEQFF
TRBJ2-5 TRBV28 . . TGTGCCAGCAGCTTACCTCGACGGACCCAGTACTTC CASSLPRRTQYF
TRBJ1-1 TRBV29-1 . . TGCAGCGTTGCACTGAACACTGAAGCTTTCTTT CSVALNTEAFF
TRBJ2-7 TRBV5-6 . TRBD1 TGTGCCAGCAGCATGGGGACAGGAAGGACCTACGAGCAGTACTTC CASSMGTGRTYEQYF
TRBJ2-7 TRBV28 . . TGTGCCAGCAGTTTCGAGGTACCCTACGAGCAGTACTTC CASSFEVPYEQYF
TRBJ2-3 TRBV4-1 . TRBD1 TGCGCCAGCAGCCTGACAGGGCTGGGGACAGATACGCAGTATTTT CASSLTGLGTDTQYF
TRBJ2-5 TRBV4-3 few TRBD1 TGCGCCAGCAGCCAAGAGACAGGGTTAGCAGAGACCCAGTACTTC CASSQETGLAETQYF
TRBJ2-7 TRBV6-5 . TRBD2 TGTGCCAGCAGGCGACTAGCGGACCAGTACGAGCAGTACTTC CASRRLADQYEQYF
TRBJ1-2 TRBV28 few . TGTGCCAGCAGTCCCCCGGCCCCGCGAATCTATGGCTACACCTTC CASSPPAPRIYGYTF
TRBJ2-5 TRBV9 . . TGTGCCAGCAGCGAGGCGGGGACGGGGTGGGAGACCCAGTACTTC CASSEAGTGWETQYF
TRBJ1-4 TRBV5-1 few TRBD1 TGCGCCAGCAGCTCCCCGGGACAGGGTAATGAAAAACTGTTTTTT CASSSPGQGNEKLFF
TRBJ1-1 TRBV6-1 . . TGTGCCAGCAGTTCCAGACGGGGTAACACTGAAGCTTTCTTT CASSSRRGNTEAFF
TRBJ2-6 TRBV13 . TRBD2 TGTGCCAGCAGCCCCGGACTAGCGGGAAGCTCTGGGGCCAACGTCCTGACTTTC CASSPGLAGSSGANVLTF
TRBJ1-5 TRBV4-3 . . TGCGCCAGCAGCCAAGATATCAGGGCTGGAGATCAGCCCCAGCATTTT CASSQDIRAGDQPQHF
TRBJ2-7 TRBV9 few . TGTGCCAGCAGCGACCCGACTAGACCTTACGAGCAGTACTTC CASSDPTRPYEQYF
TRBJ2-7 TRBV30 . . TGTGCCTGGATGGGCAGGGGCGATTCCTACGAGCAGTACTTC CAWMGRGDSYEQYF
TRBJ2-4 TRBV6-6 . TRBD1 TGTGCCAGCAGCCTATATACTCTAGGGGGCGAGGACATTCAGTACTTC CASSLYTLGGEDIQYF
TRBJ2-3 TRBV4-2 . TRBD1 TGTGCCAGCAGCCAAGACCCCGGGACAGGGGGCGGAGATACGCAGTATTTT CASSQDPGTGGGDTQYF
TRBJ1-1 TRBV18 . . TGTGCCAGCTCACCACAGACAGGTTATGAAGCTTTCTTT CASSPQTGYEAFF
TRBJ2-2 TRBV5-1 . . TGCGCCAGCAGCTTGGAGTGGGGGCGAATCGGGGAGCTGTTTTTT CASSLEWGRIGELFF
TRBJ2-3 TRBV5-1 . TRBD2 TGCGCCAGCTTCTCCGGCGTAGCGGGAGTGGCAGATACGCAGTATTTT CASFSGVAGVADTQYF
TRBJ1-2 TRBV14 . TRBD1 TGTGCCAGCAGCGATCGGACAGGAATGTATGGCTACACCTTC CASSDRTGMYGYTF
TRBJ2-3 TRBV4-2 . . TGTGCCAGCAGCTCATCGACACGTGCTAGCACAGATACGCAGTATTTT CASSSSTRASTDTQYF